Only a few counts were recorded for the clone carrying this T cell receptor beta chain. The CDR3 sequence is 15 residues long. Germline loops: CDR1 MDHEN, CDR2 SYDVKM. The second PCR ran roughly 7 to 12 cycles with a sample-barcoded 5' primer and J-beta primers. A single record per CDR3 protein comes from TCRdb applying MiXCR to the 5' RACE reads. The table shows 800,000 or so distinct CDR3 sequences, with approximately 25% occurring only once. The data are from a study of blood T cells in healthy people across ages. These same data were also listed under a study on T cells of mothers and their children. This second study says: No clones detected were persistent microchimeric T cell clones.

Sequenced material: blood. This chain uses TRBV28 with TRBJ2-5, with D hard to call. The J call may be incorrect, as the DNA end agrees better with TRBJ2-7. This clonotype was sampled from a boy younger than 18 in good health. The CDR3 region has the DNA TGTGCCAGCAGTTTTGGTGTCACTTGGAACTACGAGCAGTACTTC. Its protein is CASSFGVTWNYEQYF.